What follows are 14 T cell receptor beta chains derived from one specimen sequenced in a study of PD-1 blockade in classical Hodgkin lymphoma (dated by TCRdb to 2020 to 2021). Receptors were amplified or captured by the immunoSEQ multiplex PCR assay. TCRdb took this table from immuneACCESS and kept in-frame rearrangements with V and J called. Such tables lack part of the clones; where checked against another copy, unresolved V genes explain under half of the gap, and the rest is unexplained. For this sample there are about 54,000 clones; approximately 89% appear just once. The ten largest clones take up about 10% of the sample. The sample's time point, from its label and the paper: cycle 2 day 1 (C2D1) of nivolumab. Relapse after autologous stem cell transplantation had occurred in all trial patients, and cohorts A, B and C were distinguished by prior brentuximab vedotin exposure. The sample here was peripheral blood mononuclear cells (PBMCs), taken before the second cycle of nivolumab. These receptor sequences come from a human donor with classical Hodgkin lymphoma.

This clone occurred a few times. The gene calls are TRBV27 and TRBJ1-5; no clear D. V lost 10 bases to trimming and J lost 7 bases, with 14 bases between them. The CDR3 sequence is 12 residues long. In germline, CDR1 is MNHEY, CDR2 SMNVEV (reference sequence). The CDR3 region has the DNA TGTGCCACCTCCTCCTTGGGGCAGCCCCAGCATTTT. This encodes CATSSLGQPQHF.

The V gene is TRBV18, the J gene TRBJ2-5, with D possibly TRBD2 on 6 matching bases. Trimming left V 7 bases short and J 0 bases short, with 15 bases between. This CDR3 is built from 15 residues. CDR1 and CDR2 from the germline V gene are KGHSH and LQKENI. The CDR3 here is CASYPTGENQETQYF. CDR3 DNA sequence: TGTGCCAGCTACCCTACGGGAGAGAACCAAGAGACCCAGTACTTC.

This clone was detected once. The chain links TRBV27 to TRBJ2-1, with D tentatively TRBD1 or TRBD2 (8 bases each). Germline loops: CDR1 MNHEY, CDR2 SMNVEV (reference sequence). The V gene lost 6 bases and the J gene lost 7 bases, with 19 bases spanning the gap. This CDR3 comprises 15 residues. The CDR3 loop is CASRIGQGGRNEQFF. CDR3 bases: TGTGCCAGCAGGATTGGACAGGGCGGGAGGAATGAGCAGTTCTTC.

The V gene is TRBV6-1, the J gene TRBJ2-5; D might be TRBD1 (5 bases). This CDR3 is built from 14 residues. Germline V gene data show CDR1 as MNHNS and CDR2 as SASEGT. Trimming removed 2 bases from V and 0 bases from J, with 7 bases in between. The CDR3 loop reads CASSEQGHQETQYF. The CDR3 nucleotides read TGTGCCAGCAGTGAACAGGGCCACCAAGAGACCCAGTACTTC.

The gene calls are TRBV30 and TRBJ1-4; D is unclear. The CDR3 spans 14 residues. Between the trimmed V and J ends, which lost 0 bases and 8 bases, there was a span of 13 bases. The germline V gene encodes CDR1 GTSNPN and CDR2 SVGIG (reference sequence). In nucleotides, the CDR3 is TGTGCCTGGAGTGTAATTGGGGTCGGGGAAAAACTGTTTTTT. It codes for CAWSVIGVGEKLFF.

In DNA, the CDR3 is TGTGCCTCTTGGGACAGCGAAACGACCACCTTC. Its protein product is CASWDSETTTF. The V gene is TRBV30, the J gene TRBJ1-2; the match to TRBD1 covers 7 bases. The CDR3 extends over 11 amino acids. Germline-derived CDR1 and CDR2 are GTSNPN and SVGIG (reference sequence). V was clipped by 7 bases and J by 13 bases; unmatched bases: 12.

This chain uses TRBV27 with TRBJ2-7, with D tentatively TRBD1 or TRBD2 (6 bases each). The CDR3 extends over 15 amino acids. V was shortened by 3 bases and J by 7 bases, with 19 bases between the two germline ends. CDR1 and CDR2 (germline): MNHEY, SMNVEV (reference sequence). The CDR3 region has the DNA TGTGCCAGCAGTTTGTCCGTAGGGGGGACTGGTGAGCAGTACTTC. This translates into CASSLSVGGTGEQYF.

This rearrangement joins TRBV28 to TRBJ2-7; no reliable D call. V lost 5 bases and J 3 bases, leaving 8 bases between the germline ends. The CDR3 sequence is 12 residues long. CDR1 MDHEN and CDR2 SYDVKM come from the germline V gene. The CDR3 nucleotides are TGTGCCAGCAGTCCTACGGACTACGAGCAGTACTTC. It is translated as CASSPTDYEQYF. Supplemented by reference TRBV28 and TRBJ2-7, the full variable domain reads DVKVTQSSRYLVKRTGEKVFLECVQDMDHENMFWYRQDPGLGLRLIYFSYDVKMKEKGDIPEGYSVSREKKERFSLILESASTNQTSMYLCASSPTDYEQYFGPGTRLTVT.

V is TRBV30 and J is TRBJ2-3; 7 nucleotides match TRBD2. The V gene's germline CDR1 is GTSNPN and CDR2 SVGIG (reference sequence). The CDR3 covers 19 residues. V lost 1 base to trimming and J lost 6 bases; unmatched junction nucleotides: 22. The CDR3 bases are TGTGCCTGGAGTGAACAGTCCGGGACTATACCGTTGGAGCGGGATACGCAGTATTTT. This translates into CAWSEQSGTIPLERDTQYF.

The chain joins TRBV7-9 to TRBJ1-2; TRBD1 matches at 11 bases. Trimming took 11 bases from V and 4 from J; bases not matched to a gene: 6. The germline V gene has CDR1 SEHNR and CDR2 FQNEAQ (reference sequence). The CDR3 has 13 amino acids. In DNA, the CDR3 is TGTGCCGCGGGGGACAGGGGGATCTATGGCTACACCTTC. Translating it yields CAAGDRGIYGYTF. Full variable domain (missing parts from reference TRBV7-9 and TRBJ1-2): DTGVSQNPRHKITKRGQNVTFRCDPISEHNRLYWYRQTLGQGPEFLTYFQNEAQLEKSRLLSDRFSAERPKGSFSTLEIQRTEQGDSAMYLCAAGDRGIYGYTFGSGTRLTVV.

The chain couples TRBV9 to TRBJ2-3; TRBD2 matches at 8 bases. The CDR3 is made up of 22 amino acids. V shed 1 base, J shed 0 bases, and the junction held 22 bases outside the gene matches. CDR1 is SGDLS and CDR2 is YYNGEE in the germline V gene. CDR3 sequence (DNA): TGTGCCAGCAGCGTACCTAAAGTCGGGCCAGCCTCGGCGGGGGGTAGCACAGATACGCAGTATTTT. Its translation is CASSVPKVGPASAGGSTDTQYF.

The chain joins TRBV28 to TRBJ1-2, with D perhaps matching TRBD1 (6 bases). The CDR3 covers 14 residues. In germline, CDR1 is MDHEN, CDR2 SYDVKM. V was clipped by 3 bases and J by 2 bases, with 10 bases between them. CDR3 sequence (DNA): TGTGCCAGCAGTTTTGGACAGACAAACTATGGCTACACCTTC. Protein product: CASSFGQTNYGYTF.

The chain joins TRBV10-2 to TRBJ1-2, with D tentatively TRBD1 (6 bases). The CDR3 contains 13 residues. Trimming shortened V by 8 bases and J by 3 bases, and 13 bases separated the two germline ends. Germline CDR1 is WSHSY and CDR2 is SAAADI. This chain's CDR3 is CASDEGGDYGYTF. CDR3 coding DNA: TGCGCCAGCGACGAGGGGGGGGACTATGGCTACACCTTC.

To note about this clone: The sample carries other DNA sequences with the same CDR3. The chain recombines TRBV27 with TRBJ2-3; a possible D gene is TRBD2 (6 bases). The V and J ends lost 3 bases and 2 bases respectively, with 12 bases between them. Germline lookup yields CDR1 MNHEY and CDR2 SMNVEV (reference sequence). This CDR3 has 15 residues. The CDR3 DNA reads TGTGCCAGCAGTTTTTTTAGCGGAGCCACAGATACGCAGTATTTT. Translation gives CASSFFSGATDTQYF.